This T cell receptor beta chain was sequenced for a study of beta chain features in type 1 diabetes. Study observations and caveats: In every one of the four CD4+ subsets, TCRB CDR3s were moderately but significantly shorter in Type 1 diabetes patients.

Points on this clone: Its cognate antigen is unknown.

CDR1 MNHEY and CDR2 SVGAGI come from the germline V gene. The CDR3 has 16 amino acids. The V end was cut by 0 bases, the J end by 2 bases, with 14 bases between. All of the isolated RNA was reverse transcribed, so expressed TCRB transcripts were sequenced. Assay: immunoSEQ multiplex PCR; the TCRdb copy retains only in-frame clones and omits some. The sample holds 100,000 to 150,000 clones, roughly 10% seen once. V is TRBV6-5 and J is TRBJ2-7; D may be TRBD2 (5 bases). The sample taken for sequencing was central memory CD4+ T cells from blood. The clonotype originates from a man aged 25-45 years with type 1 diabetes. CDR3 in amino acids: CASSYSRTPVTYEQYF. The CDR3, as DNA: TGTGCCAGCAGTTACTCCAGGACTCCAGTAACCTACGAGCAGTACTTC.